A single sample gave rise to the 24 T cell receptor beta chains below, sequenced in a study of blood T cell repertoires in COVID-19. Sequencing used immunoSEQ multiplex PCR; TCRdb keeps in-frame clones, though not all of them. Among about 170,000 clones listed, roughly 87% were seen once. Sequencing used PBMCs or T cells enriched from blood (not recorded which). These receptors all come from a human donor with acute COVID-19. The donor label of this sample is uncertain.

The sample holds one count of this clone. The chain carries TRBV7-9 and TRBJ2-3, with D possibly matching TRBD2 (5 bases). Germline CDR1 SEHNR, CDR2 FQNEAQ (reference sequence). The V gene lost 2 bases and the J gene lost 4 bases, with 7 bases spanning the gap. The CDR3 loop spans 13 amino acids. Written as DNA, the CDR3 is TGTGCCAGCAGCTTAACACTAGCAGATACGCAGTATTTT. Amino acid sequence: CASSLTLADTQYF.

V is TRBV5-6 and J is TRBJ1-2; possibly TRBD1 for D (6 bases). Trimming pared 4 bases from V and 5 bases from J, leaving 18 bases between. CDR3 length equals 15 residues. The germline CDR1 and CDR2 sequences are SGHDT and YYEEEE. The CDR3, as DNA: TGTGCCAGCAGCCCCGGCAGGGGCGGCAGATATGGCTACACCTTC. It yields the protein CASSPGRGGRYGYTF.

The table lists this clone with a count of one. This chain uses TRBV13 with TRBJ2-7; a possible D gene is TRBD2 (6 bases). The CDR3 runs to 12 residues. V shed 5 bases and J shed 5 bases, with 10 bases lying between them. CDR1 and CDR2 from the germline V gene are PRHDT and FYEKMQ (reference sequence). DNA of the CDR3: TGTGCCAGCAGCGCACCGGGGGACGAGCAGTACTTC. Translating it yields CASSAPGDEQYF.

The chain combines TRBV2 with TRBJ1-1; 9 bases are shared with TRBD1. J lost 1 base, V lost 7 bases, and 4 bases had no gene match. The CDR3 runs 14 residues. Germline loops: CDR1 SNHLY, CDR2 FYNNEI. The CDR3 region is CASTKDRGNTEAFF. The DNA of the CDR3 is TGTGCCAGCACCAAGGACAGGGGGAACACTGAAGCTTTCTTT.

The V gene is TRBV11-1, the J gene TRBJ2-2; 8 bases are a match to TRBD1. The trim removed 5 bases at V and 7 bases at J, leaving 6 bases unmatched. This CDR3 is 14 amino acids long. Germline V gene sequence: CDR1 SGHAT, CDR2 FQDESV (reference sequence). CDR3 DNA sequence: TGTGCCAGCAGCGATACCAGGGGGCACGGGGAGCTGTTTTTT. As protein: CASSDTRGHGELFF.

This rearrangement joins TRBV30 to TRBJ2-1, with 9 bases lining up with TRBD2. CDR1 is GTSNPN, CDR2 SVGIG, per germline (reference sequence). V lost 0 bases and J lost 8; bases outside the gene matches: 5. The CDR3 runs 14 residues. The CDR3 protein is CAWSVRGGADEQFF. DNA for the CDR3: TGTGCCTGGAGTGTTCGCGGGGGGGCCGATGAGCAGTTCTTC.

The CDR3 spells CASSLEGQVPLEQYF. In nucleotides, the CDR3 is TGTGCCAGCAGCTTAGAAGGACAGGTCCCTCTCGAGCAGTACTTC. The chain combines TRBV7-2 with TRBJ2-7; 7 positions match TRBD1. The CDR3 sequence is 15 residues long. The J segment lost 6 bases and the V segment lost 1 base, leaving 9 bases of the junction unmatched. Germline-derived CDR1 and CDR2 are SGHTA and FQGNSA.

V and J are TRBV2 and TRBJ1-1; tentative D call: TRBD1 (5 bases). V lost 4 bases and J 3 bases, leaving 9 bases between the germline ends. CDR1 is SNHLY, CDR2 FYNNEI, per germline. This CDR3 region has 13 residues. CDR3 in DNA: TGTGCCAGCAGTGGGGGGGTGTACACTGAAGCTTTCTTT. Amino acid sequence: CASSGGVYTEAFF.

The chain employs TRBV27 and TRBJ1-4; 10 bases fit TRBD1. V gave up 5 bases and J gave up 4 bases; unmatched junction bases: 7. This CDR3 comprises 16 residues. Germline CDR1 and CDR2: MNHEY and SMNVEV (reference sequence). The CDR3 DNA sequence: TGTGCCAGCAGTGCCGACAGGGGGCAGGTTAATGAAAAACTGTTTTTT. Translation gives CASSADRGQVNEKLFF.

The chain recombines TRBV27 with TRBJ2-3; 10 positions match TRBD2. This CDR3 comprises 15 residues. Losses at the gene ends were 9 bases for V and 7 bases for J; bases not matched to a gene: 13. Germline CDR1 MNHEY, CDR2 SMNVEV (reference sequence). CDR3 coding DNA: TGTGCCAGTCCCAGGCCTAGCGGGGGACCCAATACGCAGTATTTT. Its translation: CASPRPSGGPNTQYF.

This chain links TRBV4-1 with TRBJ2-3; the match to TRBD2 covers 9 bases. This CDR3 spans 15 amino acids. Losses at the gene ends were 0 bases for V and 4 bases for J; bases not matched to a gene: 2. Germline V gene lookup returns CDR1 MGHRA and CDR2 YSYEKL. Written as DNA, the CDR3 is TGCGCCAGCAGCCAAGAGCGGGGGGGCCCAGATACGCAGTATTTT. Translation gives CASSQERGGPDTQYF.

This clone is a singleton in its sample. The CDR3 reads CASSPRQGGNYGYTF. For the CDR3, the DNA is TGTGCCAGCAGTCCTAGGCAGGGGGGAAACTATGGCTACACCTTC. The genes are TRBV27 and TRBJ1-2; 7 bases align to TRBD1. This CDR3 is built from 15 residues. V shed 5 bases and J 2 bases; nucleotides not matched to a gene: 8. Per germline, CDR1 MNHEY and CDR2 SMNVEV (reference sequence).

The chain uses TRBV18 and TRBJ2-1; 15 bases are a match to TRBD2. The CDR3 sequence is 17 residues long. Per germline, CDR1 KGHSH and CDR2 LQKENI. Trimming took 3 bases from V and 2 from J; bases not matched to a gene: 2. CDR3 coding DNA: TGTGCCAGCTCACCGGGACTAGCGGGGGGTACCTACAATGAGCAGTTCTTC. It specifies CASSPGLAGGTYNEQFF.

The CDR3 DNA reads TGTGCCACCAGCGGACAGGGGGCCGGATTTCCAGATACGCAGTATTTT. The encoded protein is CATSGQGAGFPDTQYF. The V call is TRBV15, the J call TRBJ2-3, with 11 bases lining up with TRBD1. There are 16 residues in the CDR3. Germline V CDR1 and CDR2: LNHNV, YYDKDF (reference sequence). V dropped 5 bases and J dropped 4; count of bases not matched to a gene: 8.

The V call is TRBV4-1, the J call TRBJ2-7; 11 bases match TRBD1. Germline V gene lookup returns CDR1 MGHRA and CDR2 YSYEKL. CDR3 length equals 14 residues. Trimming took 3 bases from V and 5 from J; bases not matched to a gene: 3. CDR3 loop: CASSQGQGDDEQYF. The CDR3 DNA sequence: TGCGCCAGCAGCCAGGGACAGGGGGACGACGAGCAGTACTTC.

The rearrangement joins TRBV6-1 to TRBJ1-6; no reliable D call. The CDR3 has 12 residues. In germline, CDR1 is MNHNS, CDR2 SASEGT. V was cut by 2 bases and J by 9 bases, with 5 bases left in between. Here the CDR3 reads CASSEWSSPLHF. CDR3 bases: TGTGCCAGCAGTGAATGGAGTTCACCCCTCCACTTT.

The chain employs TRBV27 and TRBJ1-2; 8 bases line up with TRBD1. J gave up 2 bases and V 0 bases, and 5 bases lay outside the gene matches. CDR1 and CDR2 from the germline V gene are MNHEY and SMNVEV (reference sequence). This CDR3 comprises 16 residues. CDR3 coding DNA: TGTGCCAGCAGTTTATCCACGCGGACAGGGAACTATGGCTACACCTTC. It encodes CASSLSTRTGNYGYTF.

The chain carries TRBV3-1 (or the pseudogene TRBV3-2) and TRBJ1-2; the match to TRBD1 covers 7 bases. Germline-derived CDR1 and CDR2 are LGHDT and YNNKEL (reference sequence). The V segment lost 3 bases and the J segment 2 bases; nucleotides outside the gene matches: 6. The CDR3 is made up of 15 amino acids. CDR3 coding DNA: TGTGCCAGCAGCCAGAGACAGGGAGGAAACTATGGCTACACCTTC. This encodes CASSQRQGGNYGYTF.

The chain has TRBV30 and TRBJ1-1; D is uncertain. The V and J ends lost 2 bases and 3 bases respectively, with 10 bases between them. This CDR3 has 13 residues. Germline V gene sequence: CDR1 GTSNPN, CDR2 SVGIG (reference sequence). The CDR3: CAWSPTGYTEAFF. CDR3 coding DNA: TGTGCCTGGAGTCCAACGGGGTACACTGAAGCTTTCTTT.

The chain recombines TRBV3-1 (or the pseudogene TRBV3-2) with TRBJ2-1, with TRBD2 as a possible D gene (5 bases). With 4 bases removed from V and 1 base from J, the gap between germline ends came to 8 bases. This CDR3 has 14 residues. CDR1 and CDR2 from the germline V gene are LGHDT and YNNKEL (reference sequence). The CDR3 region is CASSPDFSYNEQFF. CDR3 nucleotides: TGTGCCAGCAGCCCGGACTTTTCCTACAATGAGCAGTTCTTC.

This clone has only a few counts. The rearrangement links TRBV5-1 to TRBJ1-2; 10 nucleotides align to TRBD1. The CDR3 runs to 17 residues. V trimming: 4 bases; J trimming: 3 bases; junction bases outside the gene matches: 12. Germline assignment: CDR1 SGHRS and CDR2 YFSETQ. The CDR3 region is CASSPTAGTGVDYGYTF. The CDR3 coding sequence is TGCGCCAGCAGCCCAACGGCCGGGACAGGGGTGGACTATGGCTACACCTTC.

The chain combines TRBV3-1 (or the pseudogene TRBV3-2) with TRBJ2-7; 7 bases are shared with TRBD2. The CDR3 loop spans 16 amino acids. CDR1 and CDR2 from the germline V gene are LGHDT and YNNKEL (reference sequence). V dropped 0 bases and J dropped 2; count of bases not matched to a gene: 7. CDR3: CASSQDGGGSPYEQYF. DNA for the CDR3: TGTGCCAGCAGCCAAGATGGGGGGGGGAGTCCCTACGAGCAGTACTTC.

This chain links TRBV7-3 with TRBJ1-5; D is possibly TRBD1 (5 bases). The CDR3 is 15 residues long. Between the trimmed V and J ends, which lost 7 bases and 4 bases, there was a span of 17 bases. CDR1 SGHTA and CDR2 FQGTGA come from the germline V gene. This chain's CDR3 is CASNQPTGGNQPQHF. The CDR3 DNA follows: TGTGCCAGCAACCAACCTACCGGGGGTAATCAGCCCCAGCATTTT. The full variable domain, rest sourced from reference TRBV7-3 and TRBJ1-5, is GAGVSQTPSNKVTEKGKYVELRCDPISGHTALYWYRQSLGQGPEFLIYFQGTGAADDSGLPNDRFFAVRPEGSVSTLKIQRTERGDSAVYLCASNQPTGGNQPQHFGDGTRLSIL.

The genes are TRBV24-1 and TRBJ2-1, with 9 bases matching TRBD1. V was pared by 4 bases and J by 6 bases, with 12 bases of the junction left unmatched. The length of the CDR3 is 17 residues. Germline-derived CDR1 and CDR2 are KGHDR and SFDVKD. CDR3 sequence: CATSDLSGTGNVNEQFF. Written as DNA, the CDR3 is TGTGCCACCAGTGACCTGTCGGGGACAGGGAACGTCAATGAGCAGTTCTTC.